One sample yielded the 28 T cell receptor beta chains listed below, sequenced in a study of T-cell reconstitution after alpha-beta-depleted transplantation in children. For TCRbeta, the library was prepared with unique molecular identifiers. TCRdb redid the calling of the PCR reads with MiXCR, one entry per CDR3 protein. This table holds about 1,000,000 distinct CDR3 sequences, around 30% found once. The material was PBMCs, mostly from graft donor cells, obtained 360 days after TCRalphabeta/CD19-depleted stem cell transplant. These receptors all stem from a boy younger than two who had a stem cell transplant for SCID, so the T cells may come from the graft donor.

Only a few counts were recorded for this clonotype. The V call is TRBV10-3, the J call TRBJ2-7; 8 bases align to TRBD1. The CDR3 is 14 residues long. The V and J ends lost 6 bases and 4 bases, in that order; junction bases with no gene match: 8. Germline CDR1 reads ENHRY; CDR2 reads SYGVKD. DNA of the CDR3: TGTGCCATCAGAGGGGACAGGTTCTCTTACGAGCAGTACTTC. Residues: CAIRGDRFSYEQYF.

This clonotype was counted between two and nine times. This sequence joins TRBV20-1 and TRBJ1-5, with a weak D call TRBD1 (5 bases). This CDR3 has 13 amino acids. V lost 6 bases, J lost 3 bases, and 12 bases lay in between. Germline V CDR1 and CDR2: DFQATT, SNEGSKA (reference sequence). Here the CDR3 DNA reads TGCAGTGCCAGGGACGGAAACAATCAGCCCCAGCATTTT. Protein: CSARDGNNQPQHF.

V gene TRBV20-1 combines with J gene TRBJ2-1; 9 nucleotides align to TRBD1. The CDR3 consists of 14 residues. CDR1 is DFQATT, CDR2 SNEGSKA, per germline (reference sequence). Trimming removed 6 bases from V and 1 base from J; junction bases left unmatched: 4. The CDR3, as DNA: TGCAGTGCGGCAGGGACAGGGTCCTACAATGAGCAGTTCTTC. Its protein is CSAAGTGSYNEQFF.

V is TRBV6-4 and J is TRBJ1-1, with TRBD1 matching 8 bases. CDR3 length equals 16 residues. After removal of 0 bases from V and 11 bases from J, the junction contained 14 bases not matched to a gene. CDR1 and CDR2 from the germline V gene are MRHNA and SNTAGT. The DNA of the CDR3 is TGTGCCAGCAGTGACTCTTTGGGGGTTTCAGGGGGCATTGCTTTCTTT. This translates into CASSDSLGVSGGIAFF.

The chain has TRBV20-1 and TRBJ2-1; 10 bases map to TRBD2. Germline CDR1 is DFQATT and CDR2 is SNEGSKA (reference sequence). Unmatched junction bases numbered 11, after V lost 5 bases and J lost 7 bases. The CDR3 has 15 amino acids. Written as DNA, the CDR3 is TGCAGTGCTCCCCTCCTAGCGGGGGAGGGGAATGAGCAGTTCTTC. It specifies CSAPLLAGEGNEQFF.

This sequence joins TRBV20-1 and TRBJ2-4, with 9 positions matching TRBD1. The germline V gene has CDR1 DFQATT and CDR2 SNEGSKA (reference sequence). The CDR3 runs to 15 residues. Trimming removed 6 bases from V and 6 bases from J; junction bases left unmatched: 12. The CDR3 bases are TGCAGTGCAAAGGGCCGGGACAGGGTCCCAAACATTCAGTACTTC. Amino acid sequence: CSAKGRDRVPNIQYF.

This chain uses TRBV7-2 with TRBJ1-3, with D possibly being TRBD1 (6 bases). The CDR3 runs to 16 residues. V was clipped by 1 base and J by 3 bases, with 13 bases between them. The germline V gene encodes CDR1 SGHTA and CDR2 FQGNSA. DNA of the CDR3: TGTGCCAGCAGCTTAGTCGGGGGGGCTAATGGAAACACCATATATTTT. Translated: CASSLVGGANGNTIYF.

The chain links TRBV5-1 to TRBJ2-6; D unclear. Trimming shortened V by 1 base and J by 0 bases, and 8 bases separated the two germline ends. This CDR3 has 16 residues. Germline assignment: CDR1 SGHRS and CDR2 YFSETQ. Here the CDR3 DNA reads TGCGCCAGCAGCTTGAAGCCCTACTCTGGGGCCAACGTCCTGACTTTC. Amino acids: CASSLKPYSGANVLTF.

The rearrangement links TRBV7-2 to TRBJ2-5; no definite D call. Germline V CDR1 and CDR2: SGHTA, FQGNSA. V gave up 1 base and J gave up 2 bases, with 14 bases separating them. The CDR3 is 16 amino acids. DNA of the CDR3: TGTGCCAGCAGCTTAGTTGTTCGATTGGGTCAAGAGACCCAGTACTTC. This translates into CASSLVVRLGQETQYF.

This clonotype has a handful of counts. The CDR3: CASSLPLPYVLTF. CDR3 nucleotide sequence: TGCGCCAGCAGCTTGCCTCTACCGTACGTCCTGACTTTC. This sequence joins TRBV5-1 and TRBJ2-6, with D hard to call. With 1 base removed from V and 11 bases from J, the gap between germline ends came to 10 bases. Germline CDR1 reads SGHRS; CDR2 reads YFSETQ. The CDR3 has 13 residues.

The V gene is TRBV12-3 or TRBV12-4, the J gene TRBJ2-2; no clear D gene. Trimming took off 9 bases at V and 0 bases at J, with 5 bases between the two ends. The CDR3 runs 12 residues. Written as DNA, the CDR3 is TGTGCCAGTACAGCGAACACCGGGGAGCTGTTTTTT. Encoded protein: CASTANTGELFF.

The chain links TRBV5-1 to TRBJ2-1; 8 positions match TRBD1. From germline, CDR1 is SGHRS and CDR2 YFSETQ. J gave up 0 bases and V 5 bases, and 4 bases lay outside the gene matches. The CDR3 has 15 residues. CDR3 sequence (DNA): TGCGCCAGCAGAAGGACAGGGAGCTCCTACAATGAGCAGTTCTTC. It specifies CASRRTGSSYNEQFF. The complete variable domain, with remaining parts taken from reference TRBV5-1 and TRBJ2-1, reads KAGVTQTPRYLIKTRGQQVTLSCSPISGHRSVSWYQQTPGQGLQFLFEYFSETQRNKGNFPGRFSGRQFSNSRSEMNVSTLELGDSALYLCASRRTGSSYNEQFFGPGTRLTVL.

J is TRBJ2-4 and V is TRBV20-1; the D gene could be TRBD1 or TRBD2 (5 bases each). CDR3 length equals 15 residues. V was shortened by 3 bases and J by 2 bases, with 14 bases between the two germline ends. Germline CDR1 is DFQATT and CDR2 is SNEGSKA (reference sequence). Written as DNA, the CDR3 is TGCAGTGCTAGGGGCCAGGGACGCTCCAAAAACATTCAGTACTTC. This gives the protein CSARGQGRSKNIQYF.

This sequence joins TRBV10-3 and TRBJ1-2, with a weak D call TRBD1 (5 bases). This CDR3 is 13 amino acids long. Germline values: CDR1 ENHRY, CDR2 SYGVKD. V shed 10 bases and J shed 2 bases, with 14 bases lying between them. CDR3 loop: CATRDRGNYGYTF. The CDR3 nucleotides are TGTGCCACACGGGACCGTGGAAACTATGGCTACACCTTC.

This clonotype was counted only a few times. The genes are TRBV6-1 and TRBJ2-2, with a tentative D call TRBD2 (6 bases). This CDR3 comprises 13 residues. CDR1 is MNHNS, CDR2 SASEGT, per germline. V lost 7 bases and J lost 6, with 12 bases in between. CDR3 loop: CASTRGEAGELFF. The CDR3 coding sequence is TGTGCCAGCACGCGCGGGGAAGCCGGGGAGCTGTTTTTT.

The chain recombines TRBV5-1 with TRBJ1-2; D gene unclear. CDR3 length equals 15 residues. The V and J ends lost 2 bases and 8 bases respectively, with 19 bases between them. Germline CDR1 and CDR2: SGHRS and YFSETQ. The CDR3 spells CASSFNGQAPWGYTF. For the CDR3, the DNA is TGCGCCAGCAGCTTTAACGGGCAGGCCCCCTGGGGCTACACCTTC. Based on the CDR3 plus reference TRBV5-1 and TRBJ1-2, the full variable domain is KAGVTQTPRYLIKTRGQQVTLSCSPISGHRSVSWYQQTPGQGLQFLFEYFSETQRNKGNFPGRFSGRQFSNSRSEMNVSTLELGDSALYLCASSFNGQAPWGYTFGSGTRLTVV.

This clonotype was detected only a few times. V gene TRBV20-1 combines with J gene TRBJ1-1; D is unclear. The germline gives CDR1 DFQATT, CDR2 SNEGSKA (reference sequence). This CDR3 is 13 amino acids long. Between the trimmed V and J ends, which lost 1 base and 6 bases, there was a span of 12 bases. The CDR3, as DNA: TGCAGTGCTAGAGCAGCGGTTAGATCTGAAGCTTTCTTT. This translates into CSARAAVRSEAFF.

This clonotype occurred once. V gene TRBV5-1 combines with J gene TRBJ1-4; 7 bases agree with TRBD1. This CDR3 is built from 14 residues. Germline lookup yields CDR1 SGHRS and CDR2 YFSETQ. V dropped 4 bases and J dropped 5; count of bases not matched to a gene: 5. CDR3 nucleotide sequence: TGCGCCAGCAGCGGGGACAGTCGAAATGAAAAACTGTTTTTT. It encodes CASSGDSRNEKLFF.

This clonotype was seen a few times. The chain joins TRBV29-1 to TRBJ2-1, with 8 bases aligning to TRBD1. V was pared by 1 base and J by 3 bases, with 5 bases of the junction left unmatched. In germline, CDR1 is SQVTM, CDR2 ANQGSEA. This CDR3 spans 15 amino acids. CDR3 amino acids: CSVEGTGTGYNEQFF. The DNA for the CDR3 is TGCAGCGTTGAAGGGACAGGGACTGGCTACAATGAGCAGTTCTTC.

This clonotype was counted between two and nine times. The J gene is TRBJ2-1, the V gene TRBV4-1; D is perhaps TRBD1 (5 bases). CDR3 length equals 15 residues. Trimming shortened V by 1 base and J by 3 bases, and 10 bases separated the two germline ends. CDR1 and CDR2 from the germline V gene are MGHRA and YSYEKL. The CDR3 sequence: CASSQGGQGYNEQFF. The CDR3 bases are TGCGCCAGCAGCCAAGGGGGCCAGGGCTACAATGAGCAGTTCTTC.

This clonotype was seen a handful of times. V is TRBV24-1 and J is TRBJ2-1; 14 bases align to TRBD2. The ends lost 4 bases at V and 1 base at J; junction bases unmatched: 8. From germline, CDR1 is KGHDR and CDR2 SFDVKD. This CDR3 comprises 19 residues. The CDR3 here is CATSDPGLAGVESYNEQFF. CDR3 DNA sequence: TGTGCCACCAGTGACCCGGGACTAGCGGGGGTTGAGTCCTACAATGAGCAGTTCTTC.

There are a few counts of this clonotype. V is TRBV27 and J is TRBJ2-2; 7 nucleotides agree with TRBD1. The J segment lost 2 bases and the V segment lost 8 bases, leaving 11 bases of the junction unmatched. The CDR3 has 16 amino acids. Per the germline V gene, CDR1 is MNHEY and CDR2 is SMNVEV (reference sequence). Written as DNA, the CDR3 is TGTGCCAGCCGATTCTCGACAGGGTTAAACACCGGGGAGCTGTTTTTT. This translates into CASRFSTGLNTGELFF.

V and J are TRBV5-1 and TRBJ1-4; no reliable D call. CDR1 is SGHRS and CDR2 is YFSETQ in the germline V gene. V was clipped by 2 bases and J by 4 bases, with 12 bases between them. This CDR3 comprises 15 residues. The CDR3 DNA reads as TGCGCCAGCAGCTTTTCGAGGATCGGTAATGAAAAACTGTTTTTT. This gives the protein CASSFSRIGNEKLFF.

The V call is TRBV29-1, the J call TRBJ2-1; TRBD2 aligns across 8 bases. Germline CDR1 SQVTM, CDR2 ANQGSEA. V was clipped by 1 base and J by 6 bases; unmatched bases: 8. CDR3 length: 15 amino acids. In DNA, the CDR3 is TGCAGCGTTGAAGTAGCGGGGCGCCCGGGCAATGAGCAGTTCTTC. The encoded protein is CSVEVAGRPGNEQFF.

V and J are TRBV12-3 or TRBV12-4 and TRBJ2-2; tentatively, D is TRBD1 (5 bases). The CDR3 sequence is 17 residues long. The V and J ends lost 2 bases and 0 bases respectively, with 13 bases between them. CDR3 coding DNA: TGTGCCAGCAGTTTAATGGGGCCCTACGCGAACACCGGGGAGCTGTTTTTT. As protein: CASSLMGPYANTGELFF.

The chain is built from TRBV6-5 and TRBJ2-1, with unresolved D. CDR1 is MNHEY and CDR2 is SVGAGI in the germline V gene. V lost 5 bases to trimming and J lost 9 bases, with 8 bases between them. This CDR3 spans 11 amino acids. The CDR3 DNA is TGTGCCAGCAGTCGGATGAGTGAGCAGTTCTTC. It yields the protein CASSRMSEQFF.

This clonotype was counted between two and nine times. The gene calls are TRBV19 and TRBJ2-1; TRBD1 matches 8 bases. The CDR3 sequence is 14 residues long. Losses at the gene ends were 4 bases for V and 4 bases for J; bases not matched to a gene: 3. Germline lookup yields CDR1 LNHDA and CDR2 SQIVND (reference sequence). DNA for the CDR3: TGTGCCAGTAGTACTCAGGGGGCTTACAATGAGCAGTTCTTC. Amino acids: CASSTQGAYNEQFF. The variable domain in full, with the rest retrieved from reference TRBV19 and TRBJ2-1, is DGGITQSPKYLFRKEGQNVTLSCEQNLNHDAMYWYRQDPGQGLRLIYYSQIVNDFQKGDIAEGYSVSREKKESFPLTVTSAQKNPTAFYLCASSTQGAYNEQFFGPGTRLTVL.

The J gene is TRBJ2-7, the V gene TRBV12-3 or TRBV12-4, with D maybe TRBD1 (5 bases). V shed 5 bases and J shed 4 bases, with 24 bases lying between them. The CDR3 consists of 17 residues. The CDR3 reads CASSPVQVNRPSYEQYF. The DNA for the CDR3 is TGTGCCAGCAGTCCCGTCCAAGTAAACAGGCCCTCGTACGAGCAGTACTTC.